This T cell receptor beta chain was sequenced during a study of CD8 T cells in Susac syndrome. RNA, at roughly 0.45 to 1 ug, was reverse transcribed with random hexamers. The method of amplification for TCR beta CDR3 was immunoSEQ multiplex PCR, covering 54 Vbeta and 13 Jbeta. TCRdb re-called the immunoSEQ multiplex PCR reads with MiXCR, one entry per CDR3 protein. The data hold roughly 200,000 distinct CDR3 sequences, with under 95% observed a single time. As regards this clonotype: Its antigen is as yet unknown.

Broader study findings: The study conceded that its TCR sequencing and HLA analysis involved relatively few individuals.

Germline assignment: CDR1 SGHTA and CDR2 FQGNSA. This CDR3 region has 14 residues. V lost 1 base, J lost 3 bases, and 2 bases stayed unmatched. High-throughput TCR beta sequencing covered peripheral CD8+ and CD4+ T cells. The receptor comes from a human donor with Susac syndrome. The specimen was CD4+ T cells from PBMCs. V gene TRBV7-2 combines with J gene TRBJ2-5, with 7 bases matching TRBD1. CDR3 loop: CASSLGGQEETQYF. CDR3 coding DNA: TGTGCCAGCAGCTTAGGAGGACAGGAAGAGACCCAGTACTTC.